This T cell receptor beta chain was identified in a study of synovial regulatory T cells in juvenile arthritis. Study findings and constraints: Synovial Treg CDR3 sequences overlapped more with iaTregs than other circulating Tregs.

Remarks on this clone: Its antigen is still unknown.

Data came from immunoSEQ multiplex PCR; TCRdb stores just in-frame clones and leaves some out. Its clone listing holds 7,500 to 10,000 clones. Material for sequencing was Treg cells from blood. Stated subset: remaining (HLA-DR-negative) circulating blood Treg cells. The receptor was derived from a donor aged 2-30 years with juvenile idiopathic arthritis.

This CDR3 reads CASSVSGRALSNEQFF. The rearrangement uses TRBV6-6 and TRBJ2-1; TCRdb outputs TRBD2, but without DNA this stays unchecked. This CDR3 is 16 amino acids long. No DNA was logged. Germline V gives CDR1 MNHNY, CDR2 SVGAGI (reference sequence).